These 17 T cell receptor beta chains share one sample of origin, sequenced in a study of tumor-infiltrating lymphocytes in primary liver carcinoma. From about 19-30 mg of unsorted bulk tissue, DNA and RNA were co-extracted together. The template, roughly 0.45 ug total RNA, yielded TCR beta cDNA made with a constant-region primer. Modified slightly, ARM-PCR produced TCR beta libraries over three nested multiplex PCR rounds. With TRBV1-TRBV30 forward primers and a C-beta reverse primer, the first two PCR rounds were run for roughly 10 cycles each. TCRdb re-derived calls from the multiplex PCR reads in MiXCR, one entry per CDR3 protein. Among roughly 48,000 distinct CDR3 sequences, 60% to 75% were seen once, and the ten largest hold roughly 24%. Sequenced sample: liver tumor tissue from sampling region 3. Subset defined: tumor region T3, left-lateral pole. Receptor source: a man aged 35 to 55 with primary liver carcinoma and hepatitis B virus infection.

This clonotype was detected only once. The rearrangement joins TRBV2 to TRBJ2-3; no reliable D call. Germline CDR1 is SNHLY and CDR2 is FYNNEI. This CDR3 has 12 amino acids. V was pared by 8 bases and J by 0 bases, with 6 bases between. The CDR3 is CASRGSTDTQYF. DNA for the CDR3: TGTGCCAGCCGCGGAAGCACAGATACGCAGTATTTT.

Details on this clonotype: Because it lacks the conserved phenylalanine or tryptophan at the end, this CDR3 is likely a read error. The chain's CDR3 is CSVLGTEAFY. As DNA, the CDR3 is TGCAGCGTTCTCGGTACTGAAGCTTTCTAT. The gene calls are TRBV29-1 and TRBJ1-1; D is ambiguous. Germline values: CDR1 SQVTM, CDR2 ANQGSEA. The CDR3 contains 10 residues. V lost 5 bases and J lost 5, with 6 bases in between.

The chain recombines TRBV7-8 with TRBJ2-2; D possibly corresponds to TRBD2 (5 bases). The germline gives CDR1 SGHVS, CDR2 FQNEAQ. The CDR3 extends over 16 amino acids. V was shortened by 9 bases and J by 5 bases, with 22 bases between the two germline ends. The CDR3 DNA sequence: TGTGCCAGAAGCCCCGGACTGTCTCCAACAACCGGGGAGCTGTTTTTT. It encodes CARSPGLSPTTGELFF.

This chain connects TRBV6-5 to TRBJ2-1; possibly TRBD1 or TRBD2 for D (5 bases each). This CDR3 has 16 residues. Germline V gene sequence: CDR1 MNHEY, CDR2 SVGAGI. The CDR3 loop reads CSSSYSGAMRNAEQFF. CDR3 coding DNA: TGTTCTAGCAGTTACTCCGGGGCGATGAGGAACGCTGAGCAGTTCTTC.

Details on this clonotype: The junction and the germline gene differ at one end; a read error may be behind it. The CDR3 DNA follows: TGTGTCAGCAGCGGAGGACTAACGGAGCGGAACACCGGGGAGCTGATTTTT. Its translation: CVSSGGLTERNTGELIF. The chain is built from TRBV11-2 and TRBJ2-2; a possible D gene is TRBD2 (6 bases). This CDR3 is 17 amino acids long. Germline values: CDR1 SGHAT, CDR2 FQNNGV.

A note on this clonotype: One end of the junction does not line up with germline, which may come from a read error. This sequence joins TRBV6-5 and TRBJ1-5; the D is unclear. The CDR3 runs to 17 residues. Per the germline V gene, CDR1 is MNHEY and CDR2 is SVGAGI. CDR3 amino acids: CASSYDPPWTTNQSQHF. DNA of the CDR3: TGTGCCAGCAGTTATGACCCTCCATGGACCACCAATCAGTCCCAGCATTTT.

With respect to this clonotype: The junction differs from germline at one of its ends, possibly a read error. This chain uses TRBV19 with TRBJ2-2, with 8 bases identical to TRBD1. The CDR3 length is 16 residues. CDR1 and CDR2 (germline): LNHDA, SQIVND (reference sequence). The CDR3 DNA reads TGTGCCGGTAGTAGCCGGGACAGGACACCGACCGGGGAGCTGTTTTTT. Amino acids: CAGSSRDRTPTGELFF.

Concerning this clonotype: This may come from a read error, since a much larger clone is one base off. The J gene is TRBJ1-5, the V gene TRBV7-9, with 9 positions matching TRBD1. CDR3 length equals 14 residues. Germline assignment: CDR1 SEHNR and CDR2 FQNEAQ (reference sequence). CDR3 sequence reads: CASSSQGANQPQQF. DNA for the CDR3: TGTGCCAGCAGCTCACAGGGGGCTAATCAGCCCCAGCAGTTT.

Worth noting for this clonotype: At one boundary the junction diverges from the germline segment, which might be a read error. This chain connects TRBV6-1 to TRBJ2-7; 9 nucleotides agree with TRBD1. There are 20 residues in the CDR3. Per the germline V gene, CDR1 is MNHNS and CDR2 is SASEGT. Here the CDR3 reads CASSEGVSGQGGWSSYEQYF. CDR3 coding DNA: TGTGCCAGCAGTGAAGGGGTTTCGGGACAGGGAGGATGGAGCTCCTACGAGCAATACTTC.

This clonotype is a singleton in its sample. The missing conserved phenylalanine or tryptophan at the end of this CDR3 makes a read error likely. The genes are TRBV6-5 and TRBJ2-6; 7 bases agree with TRBD1. The germline CDR1 and CDR2 sequences are MNHEY and SVGAGI. The CDR3 covers 17 residues. The V segment lost 4 bases and the J segment 1 base; nucleotides outside the gene matches: 7. CDR3 sequence (DNA): TGTGCCAGCAGTTCTCAGGGACAGACATCTGGGGCCAACGTCCTGACTATC. Protein product: CASSSQGQTSGANVLTI.

This clonotype was picked up a small number of times. This may stem from a read error, because a much larger clone lies one nucleotide away. The J gene is TRBJ2-7, the V gene TRBV5-1, with 7 bases fitting TRBD2. There are 13 residues in the CDR3. The germline V gene has CDR1 SGHRS and CDR2 YFSETQ. The CDR3 reads CTSREGSSYEQYF. CDR3 sequence (DNA): TGCACCAGCAGGGAGGGGAGCTCCTACGAGCAGTACTTC.

This clonotype was detected only once. The rearrangement joins TRBV29-1 to TRBJ2-1; unclear D gene. Germline V gene data show CDR1 as SQVTM and CDR2 as ANQGSEA. The CDR3 totals 11 residues. In DNA form, the CDR3 reads TGCATCGTCGATAATAGGAATGAGCAGTTCTTC. Amino acid sequence: CIVDNRNEQFF.

The chain combines TRBV12-3 or TRBV12-4 with TRBJ2-3, with D unclear. The CDR3 runs 14 residues. Trimming shortened V by 4 bases and J by 4 bases, and 12 bases separated the two germline ends. The CDR3: CASSSQIRSDTQYF. As DNA, the CDR3 is TGTGCCAGCAGTTCCCAGATTAGATCAGATACGCAGTATTTT.

This clonotype was detected a few times. Sequence at one end of the junction differs from germline and may be a read error. This chain connects TRBV6-6 to TRBJ2-1; D is perhaps TRBD2 (5 bases). Germline values: CDR1 MNHNY, CDR2 SVGAGI (reference sequence). The CDR3 runs 14 residues. The CDR3 nucleotides read TGTGCCGGCAGGAGCGGCTACTCTTACAATGAGCAGTTCTTC. Translated: CAGRSGYSYNEQFF.

Note on this clonotype: A much larger clone lies one base from this, so it may be a read error. V and J are TRBV25-1 and TRBJ2-7; D is undetermined. From germline, CDR1 is MGHDK and CDR2 SYGVNS. The CDR3 spans 13 residues. CDR3 nucleotides: TGTGCCAGCAGTGAGGAACCCTCCTATGAGCAGTGCTTC. Protein sequence: CASSEEPSYEQCF.

As regards this clonotype: Possible read error: a much larger clone is one base away. J is TRBJ2-5 and V is TRBV5-4; D not resolved. Germline CDR1 and CDR2: SGHNT and YYREEE (reference sequence). The length of the CDR3 is 15 residues. CDR3 DNA: TGTGCCAGCAGCTTAGGTCTCGGAAACCAAGAGATCCAGTACTTC. Translated: CASSLGLGNQEIQYF.

About this clonotype itself: An end of the junction does not agree with germline; a read error may underlie this. The gene calls are TRBV7-8 and TRBJ2-7; D remains unclear. CDR1 is SGHVS and CDR2 is FQNEAQ in the germline V gene. The CDR3 is 14 residues long. CDR3 sequence reads: CASSSEISSYEQCF. The CDR3 region has the DNA TGTGCCAGCAGCTCAGAGATAAGCTCATACGAGCAGTGCTTC.